At least ten counts were recorded for the clone carrying this T cell receptor beta chain. The target antigen is unknown. This specimen comes from a study of tumor-infiltrating lymphocytes in primary liver carcinoma. Across the study: Each sample had roughly 3.65 to 7.5 million productive TCRbeta reads regardless of tissue type.

The CDR3 is 14 amino acids. Losses at the gene ends were 6 bases for V and 1 base for J; bases not matched to a gene: 5. Unsorted whole blood yielded blood RNA, and germline DNA was extracted as well. Patients were chronically HBV-infected and treatment-naive. Around 4 milliliters of peripheral blood were drawn preoperatively. Study outcomes and limitations: In the absence of sorting, bulk samples left CD4+ and CD8+ repertoires uncompared.

Constant-region priming of about 500 ng total RNA yielded TCR beta cDNA. Investigators got TCR beta libraries out of three nested multiplex PCR rounds, done with slightly modified ARM-PCR. TRBV1-TRBV30 forward primers and a C-beta reverse primer were used in the first two PCR rounds, which each ran for approximately 10 cycles. TCRdb itself ran the multiplex PCR reads through MiXCR, one entry per CDR3 protein. The sample yields under 200,000 distinct CDR3 sequences, roughly 61% seen once. This TCR derives from a woman in her sixties with primary liver carcinoma and hepatitis B virus infection. The sample was peripheral blood. The chain uses TRBV12-3 or TRBV12-4 and TRBJ1-1; 7 bases agree with TRBD1. CDR3 residues: CASSPGQPNTEAFF. The CDR3 nucleotides read TGTGCCAGCAGCCCGGGACAGCCGAACACTGAAGCTTTCTTT.